This TCR beta chain is from a study of T-cell reconstitution after alpha-beta-depleted transplantation in children. General study points: Several hundred expanded graft clones reportedly supplied alpha-beta T cells about two months after transplant. By one year post-transplant, T-cell counts and diversity largely arose from T cells that were newly produced. From surviving recipient T cells and thymic progenitors came the high day-60 TCRbeta diversity observed in some patients.

Library preparation (for TCRbeta) was performed with unique molecular identifiers. TCRdb ran MiXCR on the PCR reads and lists one entry per CDR3 protein. The sample contains about 160,000 distinct CDR3 sequences, around 10% of which appear only once. In its sample, this clonotype was seen many times. The antigen is unknown. The sequence derives from a boy aged 2 to 10 with acute myeloid leukemia, due to receive a stem cell transplant. Sequenced material: PBMCs, taken before TCRalphabeta/CD19-depleted stem cell transplant.

The CDR3 sequence: CASSEAPAGYEQYV. The CDR3 nucleotides read TGTGCCAGCAGTGAAGCTCCAGCGGGCTACGAGCAGTACGTC. The rearrangement uses TRBV6-1 and TRBJ2-7; maybe TRBD2 (6 bases). Germline CDR1 MNHNS, CDR2 SASEGT. V lost 0 bases and J 3 bases, leaving 9 bases between the germline ends. This CDR3 has 14 amino acids.